These T cell receptor beta chains were read from a single sample in a study of blood T cells in healthy people across ages. A single record per CDR3 protein comes from TCRdb applying MiXCR to the 5' RACE reads. The sample has some 1.7 million distinct CDR3 sequences, roughly 30% seen once. Sequenced material: blood. These receptors were taken from a woman between 25 and 40 years old in good health. Both conserved end residues are part of each CDR3. A D gene is named only where the DNA matches it firmly. A row's size may be missing; if present it is once, few, many or a size class.

clone size	D gene	V gene	J gene	CDR3 protein	CDR3 DNA
.	.	TRBV18	TRBJ2-1	CASSPLEILAISYNEQFF	TGTGCCAGCTCACCCCTGGAAATCCTAGCAATCTCCTACAATGAGCAGTTCTTC
.	.	TRBV6-2/TRBV6-3	TRBJ2-2	CASSFLATTGELFF	TGTGCCAGCAGTTTTCTAGCGACGACCGGGGAGCTGTTTTTT
few	.	TRBV12-3/TRBV12-4	TRBJ1-6	CASSLAGRRASSPLHF	TGTGCCAGCAGTTTAGCGGGACGTAGAGCAAGCTCACCCCTCCACTTT
.	TRBD2	TRBV24-1	TRBJ2-5	CATSDFSREGETQYF	TGTGCCACCAGTGATTTCAGCAGGGAGGGGGAGACCCAGTACTTC
.	TRBD1	TRBV12-3/TRBV12-4	TRBJ1-5	CASTPGQGWDSNQPQHF	TGTGCCAGCACTCCGGGACAGGGTTGGGATAGCAATCAGCCCCAGCATTTT
.	.	TRBV7-9	TRBJ2-7	CASSLFGDPYEQYF	TGTGCCAGCAGCTTATTCGGGGACCCCTACGAGCAGTACTTC
.	.	TRBV18	TRBJ2-7	CASSPYKGEQYF	TGTGCCAGCTCACCATATAAGGGCGAGCAGTACTTC
.	.	TRBV29-1	TRBJ2-7	CSVHLVPETTGEQYF	TGCAGCGTTCACCTAGTCCCCGAAACAACGGGCGAGCAGTACTTC
.	.	TRBV7-9	TRBJ2-5	CASSLPAGEDQETQYF	TGTGCCAGCAGCTTACCGGCAGGGGAGGATCAAGAGACCCAGTACTTC
.	.	TRBV14	TRBJ1-1	CASSQKVRNTEAFF	TGTGCCAGCAGCCAAAAGGTTCGGAACACTGAAGCTTTCTTT
few	.	TRBV20-1	TRBJ2-1	CSAKLTSYNEQFF	TGCAGTGCTAAATTAACCTCCTACAATGAGCAGTTCTTC
many	TRBD1	TRBV29-1	TRBJ2-7	CSVDPGQAIYEQYF	TGCAGCGTTGATCCCGGACAGGCCATCTACGAGCAGTACTTC
few	TRBD2	TRBV13	TRBJ2-1	CASSPPSGGRGEQFF	TGTGCCAGCAGCCCGCCTAGCGGGGGGAGGGGAGAGCAGTTCTTC
few	TRBD2	TRBV3-1	TRBJ2-2	CASGLAGGTGELFF	TGTGCCAGCGGACTAGCGGGAGGAACCGGGGAGCTGTTTTTT
few	.	TRBV20-1	TRBJ2-3	CSAPRSRGDTQYF	TGCAGTGCGCCCCGGTCAAGAGGGGATACGCAGTATTTT
many	.	TRBV7-2	TRBJ2-5	CASSLSGLYQETQYF	TGTGCCAGCAGCTTATCGGGACTTTACCAAGAGACCCAGTACTTC
many	TRBD2	TRBV7-9	TRBJ2-7	CASSLGLAGEQYF	TGTGCCAGCAGCCTCGGACTAGCTGGGGAGCAGTACTTC
.	.	TRBV5-5	TRBJ2-1	CASSLVTTGMQFF	TGTGCCAGCAGCTTGGTCACTACCGGGATGCAGTTCTTC
many	TRBD1	TRBV12-3/TRBV12-4	TRBJ1-2	CASSNPDRDYGYTF	TGTGCCAGCAGTAATCCCGACAGGGACTATGGCTACACCTTC
.	.	TRBV12-3/TRBV12-4	TRBJ1-1	CASSLTSPNTEAFF	TGTGCCAGCAGTTTGACTTCACCGAACACTGAAGCTTTCTTT
.	TRBD1	TRBV29-1	TRBJ1-4	CSVGDQTGLANEKLFF	TGCAGCGTTGGGGACCAGACAGGGTTGGCTAATGAAAAACTGTTTTTT
.	.	TRBV28	TRBJ1-5	CASSLWGLRQPQHF	TGTGCCAGCAGTTTATGGGGGTTGCGGCAGCCCCAGCATTTT
few	TRBD2	TRBV5-1	TRBJ2-1	CASRQTAGGTYNEQFF	TGCGCCAGCAGGCAGACGGCGGGGGGGACCTACAATGAGCAGTTCTTC
.	.	TRBV7-7	TRBJ2-5	CASSSGEYQETQYF	TGTGCCAGCAGCTCCGGGGAGTACCAAGAGACCCAGTACTTC
.	.	TRBV20-1	TRBJ1-3	CNARRGGSLTSSGNTIYF	TGCAATGCTAGGCGTGGGGGCAGCCTCACGAGCTCTGGAAACACCATATATTTT
many	.	TRBV20-1	TRBJ1-4	CSASLGAPNEKLFF	TGCAGTGCTAGCCTGGGGGCGCCTAATGAAAAACTGTTTTTT
few	.	TRBV4-1	TRBJ1-2	CASSRPGQNFVYGYTF	TGCGCCAGCAGCCGACCGGGACAAAACTTTGTCTATGGCTACACCTTC
.	.	TRBV20-1	TRBJ2-3	CSARESYLATEGTDTQYF	TGCAGTGCTAGAGAATCGTATCTAGCCACAGAGGGCACAGATACGCAGTATTTT
few	.	TRBV29-1	TRBJ1-6	CSVVGQTGYANSPLHF	TGCAGCGTTGTAGGTCAGACGGGATATGCGAATTCACCCCTCCACTTT
.	.	TRBV6-1	TRBJ1-5	CASSGWSHNQPQHF	TGTGCCAGCAGTGGATGGAGTCACAATCAGCCCCAGCATTTT
.	.	TRBV6-5	TRBJ2-1	CASSRGEVHNEQFF	TGTGCCAGCAGCCGTGGGGAGGTGCACAATGAGCAGTTCTTC
many	.	TRBV5-1	TRBJ2-1	CASSLRRGANEQFF	TGCGCCAGCAGCTTGAGGAGGGGAGCGAATGAGCAGTTCTTC
.	.	TRBV10-3	TRBJ1-5	CAIKGDNRPQHF	TGTGCCATCAAAGGGGACAATCGGCCCCAGCATTTT
.	.	TRBV28	TRBJ1-2	CASRLTETYGYTF	TGTGCCAGCAGGTTAACAGAAACCTATGGCTACACCTTC
.	.	TRBV2	TRBJ1-2	CASTDIPNYGYTF	TGTGCCAGCACAGACATTCCTAACTATGGCTACACCTTC